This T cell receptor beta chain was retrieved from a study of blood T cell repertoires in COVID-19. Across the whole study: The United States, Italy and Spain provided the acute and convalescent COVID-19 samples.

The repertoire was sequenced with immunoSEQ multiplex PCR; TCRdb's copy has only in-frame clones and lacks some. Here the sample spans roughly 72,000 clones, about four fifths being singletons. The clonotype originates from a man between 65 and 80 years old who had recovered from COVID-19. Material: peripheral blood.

CDR3 nucleotides: TGTGCCATCAGTGACGAGGACACCACCTACGAGCAGTACTTC. Translation: CAISDEDTTYEQYF. This sequence joins TRBV10-3 and TRBJ2-7, with a weak D call TRBD1 (5 bases). The CDR3 consists of 14 residues. The germline CDR1 and CDR2 sequences are ENHRY and SYGVKD. Trimming pared 3 bases from V and 2 bases from J, leaving 11 bases between.